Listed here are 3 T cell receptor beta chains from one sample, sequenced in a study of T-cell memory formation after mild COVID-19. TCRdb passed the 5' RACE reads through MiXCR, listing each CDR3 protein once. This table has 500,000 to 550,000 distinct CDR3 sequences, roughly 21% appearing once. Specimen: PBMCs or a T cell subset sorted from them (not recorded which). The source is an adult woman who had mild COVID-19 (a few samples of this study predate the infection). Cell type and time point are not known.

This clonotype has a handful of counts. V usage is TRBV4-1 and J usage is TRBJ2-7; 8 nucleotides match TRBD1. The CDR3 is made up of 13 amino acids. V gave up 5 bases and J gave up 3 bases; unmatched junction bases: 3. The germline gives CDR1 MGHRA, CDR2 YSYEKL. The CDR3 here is CASSLQGDYEQYF. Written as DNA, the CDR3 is TGCGCCAGCAGCTTACAGGGGGACTACGAGCAGTACTTC.

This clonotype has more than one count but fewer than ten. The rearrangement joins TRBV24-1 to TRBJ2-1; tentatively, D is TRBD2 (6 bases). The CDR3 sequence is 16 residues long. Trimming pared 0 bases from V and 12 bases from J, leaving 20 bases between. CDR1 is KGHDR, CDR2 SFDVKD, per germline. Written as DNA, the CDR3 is TGTGCCACCAGTGATTTGTACGAGGGAGGACTTTTTATGCAGTTCTTC. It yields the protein CATSDLYEGGLFMQFF.

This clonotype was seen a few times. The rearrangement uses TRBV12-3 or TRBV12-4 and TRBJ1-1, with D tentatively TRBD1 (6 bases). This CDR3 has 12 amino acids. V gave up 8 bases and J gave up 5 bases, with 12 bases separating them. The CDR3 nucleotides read TGTGCCAGCTGCAACAGGGAGACTGAAGCTTTCTTT. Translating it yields CASCNRETEAFF.